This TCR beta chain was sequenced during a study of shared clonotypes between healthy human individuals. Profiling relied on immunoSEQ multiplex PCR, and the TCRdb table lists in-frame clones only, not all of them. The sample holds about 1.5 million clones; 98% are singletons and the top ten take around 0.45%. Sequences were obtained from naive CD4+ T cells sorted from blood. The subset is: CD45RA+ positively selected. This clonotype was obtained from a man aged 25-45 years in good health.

The CDR3 loop reads CASSLGLGLAQDTQYF. As DNA, the CDR3 is TGTGCCAGCAGCTTAGGGCTGGGACTAGCTCAAGATACGCAGTATTTT. The chain recombines TRBV7-6 with TRBJ2-3; 9 bases match TRBD2. Trimming took 1 base from V and 5 from J; bases not matched to a gene: 7. From germline, CDR1 is SGHVS and CDR2 FNYEAQ. This CDR3 contains 16 residues.